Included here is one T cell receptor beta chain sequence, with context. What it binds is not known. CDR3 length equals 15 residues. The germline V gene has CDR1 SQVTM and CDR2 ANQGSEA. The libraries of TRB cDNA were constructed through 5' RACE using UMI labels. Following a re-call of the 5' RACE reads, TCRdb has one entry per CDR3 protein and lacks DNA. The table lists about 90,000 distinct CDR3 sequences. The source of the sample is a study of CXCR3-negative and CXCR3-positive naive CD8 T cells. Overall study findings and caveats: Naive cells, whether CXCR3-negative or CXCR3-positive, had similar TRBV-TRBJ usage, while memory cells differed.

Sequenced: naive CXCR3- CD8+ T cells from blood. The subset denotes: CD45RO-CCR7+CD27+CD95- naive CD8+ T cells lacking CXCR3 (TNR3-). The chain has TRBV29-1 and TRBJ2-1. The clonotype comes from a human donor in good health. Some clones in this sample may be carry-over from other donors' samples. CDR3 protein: CSVEDLASSYNEQFF.